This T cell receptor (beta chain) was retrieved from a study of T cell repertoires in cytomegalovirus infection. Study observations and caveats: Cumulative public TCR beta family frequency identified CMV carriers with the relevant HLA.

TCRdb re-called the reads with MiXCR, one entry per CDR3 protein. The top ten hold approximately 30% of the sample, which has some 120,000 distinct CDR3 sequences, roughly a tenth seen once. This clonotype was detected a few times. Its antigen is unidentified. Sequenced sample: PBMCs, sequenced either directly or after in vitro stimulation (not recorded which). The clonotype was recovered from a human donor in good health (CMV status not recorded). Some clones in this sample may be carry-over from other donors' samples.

This CDR3 is CASSLGTPFSGELFF. For the CDR3, the DNA is TGTGCCAGCAGCTTAGGGACTCCCTTTAGCGGGGAGCTGTTTTTT. The V call is TRBV7-6, the J call TRBJ2-2; maybe TRBD2 (5 bases). V was pared by 1 base and J by 7 bases, with 13 bases between. This CDR3 contains 15 residues. Looked up from germline, CDR1 is SGHVS and CDR2 is FNYEAQ.